This T cell receptor (beta chain) originates from a study of cytomegalovirus exposure and HLA in healthy donors. On the study more broadly: Around 77 million unique TCRs from HLA-typed donors made up an early data release.

Trimming removed 10 bases from V and 5 bases from J; junction bases left unmatched: 6. The CDR3 extends over 13 amino acids. Looked up from germline, CDR1 is KGHSH and CDR2 is LQKENI. This PCR relied on a set of 60 Vbeta primers and 13 Jbeta primers. Assay used: immunoSEQ multiplex PCR; TCRdb lists only in-frame clones, some missing. The sample consists of roughly 56,000 clones, about 87% of them appearing once. The chain has TRBV18 and TRBJ2-5, with TRBD1 identical over 11 bases. Specimen: PBMCs. This TCR was sampled from a man younger than 30 in good health and CMV-seronegative. The CDR3 protein is CATRTGGKETQYF. In DNA, the CDR3 is TGTGCCACTCGGACAGGGGGCAAGGAGACCCAGTACTTC.